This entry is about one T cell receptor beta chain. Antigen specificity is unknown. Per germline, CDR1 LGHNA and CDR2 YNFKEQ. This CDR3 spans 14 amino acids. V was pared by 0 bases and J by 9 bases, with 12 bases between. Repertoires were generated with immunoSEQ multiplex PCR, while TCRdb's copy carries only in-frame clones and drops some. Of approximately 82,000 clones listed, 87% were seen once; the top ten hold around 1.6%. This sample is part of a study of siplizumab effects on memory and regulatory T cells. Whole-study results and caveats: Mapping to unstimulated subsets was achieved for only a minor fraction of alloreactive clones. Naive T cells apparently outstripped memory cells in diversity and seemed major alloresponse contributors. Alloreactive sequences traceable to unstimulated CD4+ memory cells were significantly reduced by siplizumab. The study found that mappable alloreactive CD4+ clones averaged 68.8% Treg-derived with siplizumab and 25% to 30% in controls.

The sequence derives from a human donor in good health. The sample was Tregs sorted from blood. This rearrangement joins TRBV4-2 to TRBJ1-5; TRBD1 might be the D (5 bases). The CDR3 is CASSQEQEGRPQHF. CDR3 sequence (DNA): TGTGCCAGCAGCCAAGAGCAGGAGGGGCGGCCCCAGCATTTT.